This T cell receptor (beta chain) was obtained from a study of blood T cell repertoires in COVID-19. This table comes from immunoSEQ multiplex PCR, and its TCRdb copy is limited to in-frame clones, with some not included. The sample holds some 48,000 clones, 82% seen once. Germline V gives CDR1 LNHDA, CDR2 SQIVND (reference sequence). This CDR3 spans 15 amino acids. V lost 7 bases to trimming and J lost 6 bases, with 19 bases between them. This TCR came from a human donor with acute or convalescent COVID-19. The donor label of this sample is uncertain. The J gene is TRBJ1-5, the V gene TRBV19, with TRBD1 as a possible D gene (6 bases). Sequenced sample: peripheral blood. CDR3 coding DNA: TGTGCCAGTACCGCCACAGGGATAATCGGTCAGCCCCAGCATTTT. Protein product: CASTATGIIGQPQHF.